A selection of T cell receptor beta chains follows, all from one sample in a study of prognosis after radiotherapy for stage I lung cancer. TCRdb used MiXCR to reprocess the multiplex PCR reads, holding one entry per CDR3 protein. The sample contains about 59,000 distinct CDR3 sequences, less than 30% of which appear only once. Source: PBMCs, taken before or after stereotactic body radiation therapy (not recorded which). These receptors all stem from a donor aged 50 or older with non-small cell lung cancer. CDR3s include the opening cysteine and the closing phenylalanine or tryptophan. Some rows mark clone size as missing; the rest say once, few, many or name a class of expanded clone.

V: TRBV18; size: few; J: TRBJ2-5; CDR3: CASSPDSKGETQYF
V: TRBV30; size: many; J: TRBJ1-2; CDR3: CAWSVRGVNYGYTF
V: TRBV28; size: many; J: TRBJ1-5; CDR3: CATREVSQPQHF
V: TRBV6-1; size: many; J: TRBJ1-6; CDR3: CASSPGQGIYNSPLHF
V: TRBV6-4; size: many; J: TRBJ2-1; CDR3: CASSDFHRGLNEQFF
V: TRBV6-2/TRBV6-3; size: many; J: TRBJ2-7; CDR3: CASSELDRNHPGF
V: TRBV20-1; size: many; J: TRBJ2-3; CDR3: CSASKRAGDYTDTQYF
V: TRBV6-2/TRBV6-3; size: many; J: TRBJ1-5; CDR3: CASSGPGLRQPQHF
V: TRBV10-3; size: many; J: TRBJ1-1; CDR3: CAIRVDGPSTEAFF
V: TRBV7-8; size: many; J: TRBJ1-5; CDR3: CASSLAGRSNQPQHF
V: TRBV10-3; size: many; J: TRBJ2-7; CDR3: CAFSAQGYEQYF
V: TRBV12-3/TRBV12-4; size: NA; J: TRBJ1-1; CDR3: CASTLTSNNEAFF
V: TRBV20-1; size: many; J: TRBJ1-1; CDR3: CSAKGVGAPGTEAFF
V: TRBV3-1; size: many; J: TRBJ2-1; CDR3: CASSQIGGPYNEQFF
V: TRBV19; size: many; J: TRBJ2-6; CDR3: CASSGQGKGLSGANVLTF
V: TRBV11-2; size: many; J: TRBJ2-6; CDR3: CASSPPRGDGANVLTF
V: TRBV24-1; size: many; J: TRBJ1-5; CDR3: CATSDSMDRNQPQHF
V: TRBV12-3/TRBV12-4; size: many; J: TRBJ1-1; CDR3: CASSLGTANTEAFF
V: TRBV6-1; size: medium-sized; J: TRBJ1-6; CDR3: CASSTTGTGHSPLHF
V: TRBV18; size: many; J: TRBJ2-1; CDR3: CASSPPSGGNEQFF
V: TRBV29-1; size: few; J: TRBJ1-3; CDR3: CSVVGTQSSGNTIYF
V: TRBV5-4; size: NA; J: TRBJ2-1; CDR3: CASSFGWEKGKQFF
V: TRBV5-1; size: many; J: TRBJ1-1; CDR3: CASSLGASYTEAFF
V: TRBV27; size: many; J: TRBJ1-2; CDR3: CASSLSPMDGYTF
V: TRBV20-1; size: many; J: TRBJ2-7; CDR3: CSASGGLAGDYEQYF
V: TRBV12-3/TRBV12-4; size: NA; J: TRBJ1-2; CDR3: CASSFGTGYTF
V: TRBV3-1; size: many; J: TRBJ2-4; CDR3: CASSRTLGGMNIQYF
V: TRBV5-4; size: many; J: TRBJ2-1; CDR3: CASSHTGGIEQFF
V: TRBV29-1; size: few; J: TRBJ2-4; CDR3: CSVRTSGGARNIQYF
V: TRBV10-3; size: NA; J: TRBJ1-1; CDR3: CAIARCTSTEAFF
V: TRBV29-1; size: many; J: TRBJ1-1; CDR3: CSGGDRVNTEAFF
V: TRBV3-1; size: many; J: TRBJ2-7; CDR3: CASRGGTESSYEQYF
V: TRBV6-1; size: many; J: TRBJ2-7; CDR3: CASSEGGSRSYEQYF
V: TRBV19; size: many; J: TRBJ2-5; CDR3: CASSDRPQETQYF
V: TRBV7-3; size: many; J: TRBJ2-5; CDR3: CASSLRMRETQYF
V: TRBV5-1; size: many; J: TRBJ2-1; CDR3: CASSFGDRGSGQFF
V: TRBV6-1; size: many; J: TRBJ1-2; CDR3: CASSPRSGYGYTF
V: TRBV10-3; size: many; J: TRBJ1-2; CDR3: CAINTGTYGYTF
V: TRBV12-3/TRBV12-4; size: many; J: TRBJ2-1; CDR3: CASLLAGGLGNEQFF
V: TRBV20-1; size: many; J: TRBJ2-3; CDR3: CSASRLVPSTDTQYF
V: TRBV7-9; size: NA; J: TRBJ2-3; CDR3: CASSLGSSGRGTDTQYF
V: TRBV30; size: many; J: TRBJ1-6; CDR3: CAWRGVLNSPLHF
V: TRBV7-7; size: many; J: TRBJ1-5; CDR3: CASSSIRGYNQPQHF
V: TRBV19; size: many; J: TRBJ1-4; CDR3: CASSEAAPNEKLFF
V: TRBV6-5; size: many; J: TRBJ2-1; CDR3: CASSYVGLAGNEQFF
V: TRBV5-1; size: NA; J: TRBJ2-5; CDR3: CASSSNGQAPTTQYF
V: TRBV2; size: many; J: TRBJ1-5; CDR3: CASSVHPNQPQHF
V: TRBV7-8; size: many; J: TRBJ1-1; CDR3: CASSSWTGRTEAFF
V: TRBV28; size: NA; J: TRBJ2-7; CDR3: CASSSLRGVFSYEQYF
V: TRBV19; size: many; J: TRBJ2-7; CDR3: CASSIDPTSYYEQYF
V: TRBV6-2/TRBV6-3; size: medium-sized; J: TRBJ1-6; CDR3: CASTSGKTYNSPLHF
V: TRBV19; size: many; J: TRBJ1-5; CDR3: CASSIRGGNQPQHF
V: TRBV15; size: many; J: TRBJ2-1; CDR3: CATSRKDRNNEQFF
V: TRBV5-4; size: many; J: TRBJ2-5; CDR3: CASSAGTVQETQYF